One sample yielded the 15 T cell receptor beta chains listed below, sequenced in a study of T cell responses to AZD1222 COVID-19 vaccine. Profiled with immunoSEQ multiplex PCR; TCRdb holds only in-frame clones, not every one. This table holds approximately 140,000 clones, about 93% found once. The specimen comprised peripheral blood, sampled on day 0 of AZD1222 vaccination. All receptors derive from an adult in good health.

The chain couples TRBV11-2 to TRBJ2-1; tentative D call: TRBD1 (5 bases). The germline V gene has CDR1 SGHAT and CDR2 FQNNGV. The V end was cut by 5 bases, the J end by 12 bases, with 14 bases between. CDR3 size: 12 residues. This CDR3 reads CASSVTVIWQFF. For the CDR3, the DNA is TGTGCCAGCAGCGTGACAGTGATCTGGCAGTTCTTC. Using reference TRBV11-2 and TRBJ2-1 for the parts outside the CDR3, the full variable domain is EAGVAQSPRYKIIEKRQSVAFWCNPISGHATLYWYQQILGQGPKLLIQFQNNGVVDDSQLPKDRFSAERLKGVDSTLKIQPAKLEDSAVYLCASSVTVIWQFFGPGTRLTVL.

The chain employs TRBV7-8 and TRBJ1-1, with unresolved D. The germline CDR1 and CDR2 sequences are SGHVS and FQNEAQ. There are 14 residues in the CDR3. V lost 5 bases to trimming and J lost 1 base, with 11 bases between them. CDR3 coding DNA: TGTGCCAGCAGCATAAGACGGGAGAACACTGAAGCTTTCTTT. The encoded protein is CASSIRRENTEAFF.

The rearrangement joins TRBV4-3 to TRBJ1-5, with D possibly matching TRBD1 (5 bases). The germline V and J ends were trimmed by 0 bases and 5 bases, with 8 bases remaining between them. This CDR3 contains 14 residues. Germline-derived CDR1 and CDR2 are LGHNA and YSLEER. CDR3 nucleotides: TGCGCCAGCAGCCAAGAGCAGGGTTATCAGCCCCAGCATTTT. Translating it yields CASSQEQGYQPQHF.

The chain carries TRBV14 and TRBJ2-7, with a tentative D call TRBD2 (5 bases). Germline V lookup: CDR1 SGHDN, CDR2 FVKESK. The V end was cut by 4 bases, the J end by 4 bases, with 11 bases between. This CDR3 contains 13 residues. In nucleotides, the CDR3 is TGTGCCAGCAGCCTAGCGCAGCTTTACGAGCAGTACGTC. Protein: CASSLAQLYEQYV.

This sequence joins TRBV19 and TRBJ2-1; D is perhaps TRBD1 (6 bases). Trimming shortened V by 3 bases and J by 4 bases, and 16 bases separated the two germline ends. The CDR3 is made up of 16 amino acids. CDR1 is LNHDA and CDR2 is SQIVND in the germline V gene (reference sequence). CDR3 loop: CASSIAGAPPYNEQFF. In nucleotides, the CDR3 is TGTGCCAGTAGTATTGCAGGGGCACCGCCATACAATGAGCAGTTCTTC.

The genes are TRBV5-1 and TRBJ1-6; maybe TRBD1 (5 bases). Germline V gene data show CDR1 as SGHRS and CDR2 as YFSETQ. The CDR3 length is 15 residues. V lost 0 bases and J 7 bases, leaving 11 bases between the germline ends. DNA of the CDR3: TGCGCCAGCAGCTTGGCCCAGGGCACCAATTCACCCCTCCACTTT. Residues: CASSLAQGTNSPLHF.

The chain combines TRBV4-1 with TRBJ1-1; 11 bases agree with TRBD1. V dropped 4 bases and J dropped 5; count of bases not matched to a gene: 12. CDR3 size: 17 residues. The germline V gene has CDR1 MGHRA and CDR2 YSYEKL. CDR3 sequence (DNA): TGCGCCAGCAGCCCTACGTCCCGGGACAGGGGGATGACTGAAGCTTTCTTT. Protein product: CASSPTSRDRGMTEAFF.

The chain joins TRBV28 to TRBJ2-2; 14 positions agree with TRBD2. Germline CDR1 is MDHEN and CDR2 is SYDVKM. This CDR3 region has 19 residues. V lost 6 bases to trimming and J lost 7 bases; unmatched junction nucleotides: 16. CDR3 sequence reads: CASSQDTGLAGAAVGELFF. CDR3 nucleotide sequence: TGTGCCAGCAGCCAAGACACGGGACTAGCGGGGGCAGCGGTCGGGGAGCTGTTTTTT.

As DNA, the CDR3 is TGTGCCAGCAGGGACGGTGGAAACACCATATATTTT. It encodes CASRDGGNTIYF. V and J are TRBV12-3 or TRBV12-4 and TRBJ1-3; D is unclear. This CDR3 is 12 amino acids long. Trimming shortened V by 6 bases and J by 3 bases, and 6 bases separated the two germline ends.

The genes are TRBV5-1 and TRBJ2-5; D gene uncertain. This CDR3 is 17 amino acids long. V shed 0 bases and J shed 5 bases, with 20 bases lying between them. Germline CDR1 reads SGHRS; CDR2 reads YFSETQ. The chain's CDR3 is CASSLAVRAKGGETQYF. In DNA, the CDR3 is TGCGCCAGCAGCTTGGCAGTTAGGGCTAAGGGTGGGGAGACCCAGTACTTC.

This sequence joins TRBV3-1 (or the pseudogene TRBV3-2) and TRBJ1-1, with D maybe TRBD1 (6 bases). CDR1 is LGHDT, CDR2 YNNKEL, per germline (reference sequence). With 5 bases removed from V and 4 bases from J, the gap between germline ends came to 20 bases. CDR3 length: 16 amino acids. The CDR3 DNA sequence: TGTGCCAGCAGCATAACAGGGAGGGGGACGAGCACTGAAGCTTTCTTT. Protein product: CASSITGRGTSTEAFF.

CDR3 sequence reads: CASSRTAAGATDTQYF. Here the CDR3 DNA reads TGTGCCAGCAGCCGGACGGCGGCGGGGGCCACAGATACGCAGTATTTT. The gene calls are TRBV7-2 and TRBJ2-3, with a tentative D call TRBD2 (7 bases). V lost 5 bases and J 2 bases, leaving 17 bases between the germline ends. Looked up from germline, CDR1 is SGHTA and CDR2 is FQGNSA. The CDR3 is made up of 16 amino acids.

The chain employs TRBV5-1 and TRBJ1-4; weak D call: TRBD1 (6 bases). The CDR3 is 15 residues long. V shed 5 bases and J shed 1 base, with 12 bases lying between them. Germline CDR1 and CDR2: SGHRS and YFSETQ. CDR3 DNA: TGCGCCAGCAGGGACAGACCTGAAACTAATGAAAAACTGTTTTTT. This translates into CASRDRPETNEKLFF.

The chain carries TRBV4-1 and TRBJ2-1; D is uncertain. V was shortened by 1 base and J by 9 bases, with 10 bases between the two germline ends. The CDR3 covers 13 residues. CDR1 is MGHRA and CDR2 is YSYEKL in the germline V gene. DNA of the CDR3: TGCGCCAGCAGCCAAGGACGGAATAGTGAGCAGTTCTTC. Protein product: CASSQGRNSEQFF.

V gene TRBV5-1 combines with J gene TRBJ2-2; D remains ambiguous. V was clipped by 5 bases and J by 3 bases, with 14 bases between them. Germline V gene lookup returns CDR1 SGHRS and CDR2 YFSETQ. The CDR3 spans 15 residues. CDR3 bases: TGCGCCAGCAGGAGGTCCTCAACGGACACCGGGGAGCTGTTTTTT. It yields the protein CASRRSSTDTGELFF. Together with reference TRBV5-1 and TRBJ2-2, the CDR3 gives the full variable domain: KAGVTQTPRYLIKTRGQQVTLSCSPISGHRSVSWYQQTPGQGLQFLFEYFSETQRNKGNFPGRFSGRQFSNSRSEMNVSTLELGDSALYLCASRRSSTDTGELFFGEGSRLTVL.